These 10 T cell receptor beta chains originate from one sample sequenced in a study of T cells in Graves' hyperthyroidism and ophthalmopathy. RNA transcripts yielded amplified TCR beta CDR3 regions. First-round RT-PCR targeting the TCR CDR3 was performed with the HTBI primer set. TCRdb re-analysed the multiplex PCR reads in MiXCR, keeping a single row per CDR3 protein. In the table there are fewer than 450,000 distinct CDR3 sequences, less than 20% of which are singletons. The sequenced sample consisted of blood. The origin of the receptors is a man in his late teens or twenties with Graves' ophthalmopathy.

The chain employs TRBV5-6 and TRBJ1-1, with D perhaps matching TRBD1 (5 bases). Germline V gene lookup returns CDR1 SGHDT and CDR2 YYEEEE. CDR3 length: 14 residues. V was clipped by 0 bases and J by 4 bases, with 10 bases between them. CDR3 sequence reads: CASSLGGTLTEAFF. CDR3 sequence (DNA): TGTGCCAGCAGCTTGGGGGGGACCCTCACTGAAGCTTTCTTT.

This clonotype was counted only a few times. This chain links TRBV20-1 with TRBJ2-5, with 7 bases identical to TRBD1. The CDR3 consists of 13 residues. V dropped 7 bases and J dropped 5; count of bases not matched to a gene: 10. Germline lookup yields CDR1 DFQATT and CDR2 SNEGSKA (reference sequence). Here the CDR3 DNA reads TGCAGTGTCAAGACAGGGACCCCCGAGACCCAGTACTTC. The encoded protein is CSVKTGTPETQYF.

This clonotype was seen a few times. The V call is TRBV6-5, the J call TRBJ1-2, with a possible D match to TRBD1 (6 bases). The CDR3 spans 16 residues. Trimming removed 0 bases from V and 1 base from J, with 12 bases in between. Per germline, CDR1 MNHEY and CDR2 SVGAGI. The CDR3 sequence is CASSYSTGVDNYGYTF. The CDR3 DNA follows: TGTGCCAGCAGTTACTCGACAGGTGTGGATAACTATGGCTACACCTTC.

This clonotype was seen a few times. The V call is TRBV19, the J call TRBJ1-5; D ambiguous. The CDR3 is made up of 14 amino acids. The V end lost 3 bases, the J end lost 7 bases, and 13 bases lay between the germline ends. Germline V CDR1 and CDR2: LNHDA, SQIVND (reference sequence). The CDR3 DNA follows: TGTGCCAGTAGTATCTATCAGGTTGGCCAGCCCCAGCATTTT. Translation gives CASSIYQVGQPQHF.

This clonotype has a count of ten or more. The chain employs TRBV12-3 or TRBV12-4 and TRBJ2-1; 7 nucleotides align to TRBD1. Germline trimming cut 6 bases from V and 9 bases from J; bases unmatched to any gene: 14. CDR3 length: 15 amino acids. The CDR3 region has the DNA TGTGCCAGCAGGAAGTGGGACAGTGAGAAGGGTGAGCAGTTCTTC. The encoded protein is CASRKWDSEKGEQFF.

The chain joins TRBV30 to TRBJ2-3; possible D gene TRBD1, 6 bases. The germline CDR1 and CDR2 sequences are GTSNPN and SVGIG (reference sequence). Deletions cut 2 bases from V and 8 bases from J, with 23 bases between. The CDR3 has 16 amino acids. Here the CDR3 reads CAWSTPDRLDTGTQYF. The DNA for the CDR3 is TGTGCCTGGAGTACCCCAGACAGGTTGGACACGGGTACGCAGTATTTT. Based on the CDR3 plus reference TRBV30 and TRBJ2-3, the full variable domain is SQTIHQWPATLVQPVGSPLSLECTVEGTSNPNLYWYRQAAGRGLQLLFYSVGIGQISSEVPQNLSASRPQDRQFILSSKKLLLSDSGFYLCAWSTPDRLDTGTQYFGPGTRLTVL.

A word on this clonotype: Compared with germline, one end of the junction differs, possibly owing to a read error. The CDR3 reads CACSLTHGGPLYNEQFF. For the CDR3, the DNA is TGTGCCTGCAGTTTAACCCATGGCGGGCCCTTGTACAATGAGCAGTTCTTC. The V gene is TRBV12-3 or TRBV12-4, the J gene TRBJ2-1; possibly TRBD2 for D (5 bases). The CDR3 has 17 residues.

The rearrangement joins TRBV3-1 to TRBJ2-2; the match to TRBD2 covers 11 bases. Trimming removed 6 bases from V and 4 bases from J; junction bases left unmatched: 7. This CDR3 spans 16 amino acids. The germline CDR1 and CDR2 sequences are LGHDT and YNNKEL (reference sequence). The CDR3 sequence: CASRWGLAEITGELFF. For the CDR3, the DNA is TGTGCCAGCAGGTGGGGACTAGCGGAAATCACCGGGGAGCTGTTTTTT.

The chain links TRBV2 to TRBJ1-4; TRBD1 agrees at 12 bases. The CDR3 is 16 residues long. The germline V gene has CDR1 SNHLY and CDR2 FYNNEI. The V gene end was trimmed by 5 bases and the J gene end by 7 bases; junction bases not matched to a gene: 8. CDR3 DNA sequence: TGTGCCAGCAGTCCCGGGACAGGGGGCTGGGGTGAAAAACTGTTTTTT. Amino acid sequence: CASSPGTGGWGEKLFF.

The chain recombines TRBV3-1 with TRBJ2-3; D may correspond to TRBD1 or TRBD2 (6 bases each). The CDR3 runs 15 residues. The V gene lost 5 bases and the J gene lost 4 bases, with 16 bases spanning the gap. From germline, CDR1 is LGHDT and CDR2 YNNKEL (reference sequence). CDR3 sequence: CASSALSGAADTQYF. DNA of the CDR3: TGTGCCAGCAGCGCTTTGTCGGGGGCCGCAGATACGCAGTATTTT.